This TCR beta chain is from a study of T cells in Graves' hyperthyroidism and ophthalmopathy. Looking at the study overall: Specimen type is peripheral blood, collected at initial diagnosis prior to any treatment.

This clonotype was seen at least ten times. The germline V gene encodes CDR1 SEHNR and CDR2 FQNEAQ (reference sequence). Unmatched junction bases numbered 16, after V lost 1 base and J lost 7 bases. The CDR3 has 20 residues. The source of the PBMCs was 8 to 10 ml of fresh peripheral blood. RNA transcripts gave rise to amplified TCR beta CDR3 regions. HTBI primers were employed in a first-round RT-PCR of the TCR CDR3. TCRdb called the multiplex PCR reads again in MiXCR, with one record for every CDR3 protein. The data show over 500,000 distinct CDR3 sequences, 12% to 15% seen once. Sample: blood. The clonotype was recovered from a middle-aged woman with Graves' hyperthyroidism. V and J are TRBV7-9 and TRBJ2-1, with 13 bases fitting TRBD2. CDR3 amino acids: CASSLDLGLAGDPRYNEQFF. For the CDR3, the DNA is TGTGCCAGCAGCTTAGACCTAGGACTAGCGGGAGATCCACGATATAATGAGCAGTTCTTC.